A selection of T cell receptor beta chains follows, all from one sample in a study of blood T cells in healthy people across ages. TCRdb processed the 5' RACE reads anew with MiXCR; each CDR3 protein has one entry. The sample consists of 650,000 to 1,000,000 distinct CDR3 sequences, 30% to 45% of them appearing once. The sequenced sample consisted of blood. Receptors were obtained from a man younger than 35 in good health. Both conserved end residues are part of each CDR3. D genes are given only for firm matches. Only some rows state a clone size, as once, few, many or a class for expanded clones.

CDR3 protein: CASSRSEAGTDTQYF
CDR3 DNA: TGCGCCAGCAGCCGATCCGAGGCGGGCACAGATACGCAGTATTTT
clone size: NA
V gene: TRBV4-3
D gene: NA
J gene: TRBJ2-3

CDR3 protein: CASSWNAGGTGEQFF
CDR3 DNA: TGTGCCAGCAGCTGGAACGCGGGGGGGACGGGTGAGCAGTTCTTC
clone size: few
V gene: TRBV7-2
D gene: TRBD2
J gene: TRBJ2-1

CDR3 protein: CASGLAPPGIEQYF
CDR3 DNA: TGTGCTAGTGGTTTGGCCCCCCCAGGGATAGAGCAGTATTTT
clone size: NA
V gene: TRBV12-5
D gene: NA
J gene: TRBJ2-3

CDR3 protein: CASSFPQGASTDTQYF
CDR3 DNA: TGTGCCAGCAGCTTTCCCCAGGGGGCGAGCACAGATACGCAGTATTTT
clone size: NA
V gene: TRBV7-9
D gene: TRBD1
J gene: TRBJ2-3

CDR3 protein: CAWKSGAAYEQYF
CDR3 DNA: TGTGCCTGGAAATCAGGGGCTGCCTACGAGCAGTACTTC
clone size: few
V gene: TRBV30
D gene: NA
J gene: TRBJ2-7

CDR3 protein: CASRSGQRRFF
CDR3 DNA: TGTGCCAGCAGAAGTGGACAGCGGAGGTTCTTC
clone size: NA
V gene: TRBV28
D gene: NA
J gene: TRBJ2-1

CDR3 protein: CASSFQGKLFF
CDR3 DNA: TGTGCCAGCAGTTTCCAGGGAAAACTGTTTTTT
clone size: few
V gene: TRBV12-3/TRBV12-4
D gene: NA
J gene: TRBJ1-4

CDR3 protein: CAGSRGRGTSTDTQYF
CDR3 DNA: TGTGCCGGCAGCCGGGGGCGGGGTACTAGCACAGATACGCAGTATTTT
clone size: NA
V gene: TRBV4-2
D gene: NA
J gene: TRBJ2-3

CDR3 protein: CSARASSLSTEAFF
CDR3 DNA: TGCAGTGCTAGAGCGTCCAGCTTAAGCACTGAAGCTTTCTTT
clone size: few
V gene: TRBV20-1
D gene: NA
J gene: TRBJ1-1

CDR3 protein: CSARDLEGGDSNTEAFF
CDR3 DNA: TGCAGTGCTAGAGATCTTGAGGGGGGCGACTCGAACACTGAAGCTTTCTTT
clone size: many
V gene: TRBV20-1
D gene: NA
J gene: TRBJ1-1

CDR3 protein: CASAGANEQFF
CDR3 DNA: TGTGCCAGCGCGGGCGCCAATGAGCAGTTCTTC
clone size: few
V gene: TRBV19
D gene: NA
J gene: TRBJ2-1

CDR3 protein: CAIGGGEDTQYF
CDR3 DNA: TGTGCGATCGGGGGGGGCGAAGATACGCAGTATTTT
clone size: few
V gene: TRBV10-3
D gene: TRBD2
J gene: TRBJ2-3

CDR3 protein: CASSQARGRGDTEAFF
CDR3 DNA: TGTGCCAGCAGCCAAGCACGGGGCAGGGGCGACACTGAAGCTTTCTTT
clone size: NA
V gene: TRBV4-2
D gene: NA
J gene: TRBJ1-1

CDR3 protein: CASSSGTSGVEFKYF
CDR3 DNA: TGTGCCAGCAGCTCCGGGACTAGCGGGGTAGAGTTTAAGTATTTT
clone size: few
V gene: TRBV6-2/TRBV6-3
D gene: TRBD2
J gene: TRBJ2-3

CDR3 protein: CASSQGPWGLANTGELFF
CDR3 DNA: TGTGCCAGCAGCCAAGGCCCTTGGGGACTAGCGAACACCGGGGAGCTGTTTTTT
clone size: NA
V gene: TRBV4-2
D gene: TRBD2
J gene: TRBJ2-2

CDR3 protein: CSANEGYMNTEAFF
CDR3 DNA: TGCAGTGCTAATGAGGGTTACATGAACACTGAAGCTTTCTTT
clone size: NA
V gene: TRBV20-1
D gene: NA
J gene: TRBJ1-1

CDR3 protein: CSAEHPGLTESGEQFF
CDR3 DNA: TGCAGTGCTGAACACCCGGGACTTACCGAGTCGGGTGAGCAGTTCTTC
clone size: NA
V gene: TRBV20-1
D gene: NA
J gene: TRBJ2-1

CDR3 protein: CSAWHSNTGELFF
CDR3 DNA: TGCAGTGCGTGGCATTCGAACACCGGGGAGCTGTTTTTT
clone size: NA
V gene: TRBV20-1
D gene: NA
J gene: TRBJ2-2

CDR3 protein: CASSLGLNHEQYF
CDR3 DNA: TGCGCCAGCAGCCTTGGCTTAAACCACGAGCAGTACTTC
clone size: NA
V gene: TRBV4-1
D gene: NA
J gene: TRBJ2-7

CDR3 protein: CSARDLASGGAADTQYF
CDR3 DNA: TGCAGTGCTAGAGATTTGGCTAGCGGGGGGGCGGCAGATACGCAGTATTTT
clone size: NA
V gene: TRBV20-1
D gene: TRBD2
J gene: TRBJ2-3

CDR3 protein: CASSFGTSGGNEQYF
CDR3 DNA: TGTGCCAGCAGCTTTGGGACTAGCGGGGGTAATGAGCAGTACTTC
clone size: many
V gene: TRBV5-6
D gene: TRBD2
J gene: TRBJ2-5

CDR3 protein: CASSVGESGDTQYF
CDR3 DNA: TGCGCCAGCAGCGTAGGGGAGAGTGGAGATACGCAGTATTTT
clone size: NA
V gene: TRBV5-1
D gene: NA
J gene: TRBJ2-3

CDR3 protein: CASSPGTRTYNEQFF
CDR3 DNA: TGTGCCAGCAGTCCCGGGACACGGACTTACAATGAGCAGTTCTTC
clone size: many
V gene: TRBV12-3/TRBV12-4
D gene: NA
J gene: TRBJ2-1

CDR3 protein: CASSPSGGFYGYTF
CDR3 DNA: TGTGCCAGCAGCCCAAGCGGAGGGTTCTATGGCTACACCTTC
clone size: few
V gene: TRBV11-2
D gene: NA
J gene: TRBJ1-2

CDR3 protein: CASSSQESGGAREQFF
CDR3 DNA: TGTGCCAGCAGCTCCCAGGAGAGCGGGGGGGCTCGTGAGCAGTTCTTC
clone size: few
V gene: TRBV7-3
D gene: TRBD2
J gene: TRBJ2-1

CDR3 protein: CASSPRLAGESSYNEQFF
CDR3 DNA: TGTGCCAGCAGCCCGAGACTAGCGGGGGAATCGTCCTACAATGAGCAGTTCTTC
clone size: many
V gene: TRBV7-2
D gene: TRBD2
J gene: TRBJ2-1

CDR3 protein: CASMRAYEQFF
CDR3 DNA: TGTGCCAGCATGAGGGCCTATGAGCAGTTCTTC
clone size: few
V gene: TRBV25-1
D gene: NA
J gene: TRBJ2-1

CDR3 protein: CASSFTSGSSGANVLTF
CDR3 DNA: TGTGCCAGCAGTTTCACTAGCGGTAGCTCTGGGGCCAACGTCCTGACTTTC
clone size: NA
V gene: TRBV27
D gene: TRBD2
J gene: TRBJ2-6

CDR3 protein: CASSLESGGDGYTF
CDR3 DNA: TGTGCCAGCAGCTTAGAGTCGGGGGGCGATGGCTACACCTTC
clone size: NA
V gene: TRBV7-2
D gene: NA
J gene: TRBJ1-2

CDR3 protein: CASSQGLTAEQYF
CDR3 DNA: TGTGCCAGCAGTCAGGGACTCACCGCCGAGCAGTACTTC
clone size: NA
V gene: TRBV27
D gene: NA
J gene: TRBJ2-7

CDR3 protein: CSVESSGSGEQYF
CDR3 DNA: TGCAGCGTTGAATCTAGCGGGAGTGGCGAGCAGTACTTC
clone size: NA
V gene: TRBV29-1
D gene: TRBD2
J gene: TRBJ2-7

CDR3 protein: CASSQEGYPEKLFF
CDR3 DNA: TGCGCCAGCAGCCAAGAGGGATATCCCGAAAAACTGTTTTTT
clone size: NA
V gene: TRBV4-3
D gene: NA
J gene: TRBJ1-4

CDR3 protein: CAGNTNRRSAKGGNQPQHF
CDR3 DNA: TGTGCCGGCAACACAAACCGGAGGTCAGCGAAGGGGGGCAATCAGCCCCAGCATTTT
clone size: NA
V gene: TRBV28
D gene: NA
J gene: TRBJ1-5

CDR3 protein: CATIGTANQPQHF
CDR3 DNA: TGTGCCACCATCGGGACAGCAAATCAGCCCCAGCATTTT
clone size: NA
V gene: TRBV15
D gene: TRBD1
J gene: TRBJ1-5

CDR3 protein: CASSQDPKGNNSPLHF
CDR3 DNA: TGCGCCAGCAGCCAAGATCCGAAGGGGAATAATTCACCCCTCCACTTT
clone size: few
V gene: TRBV4-3
D gene: NA
J gene: TRBJ1-6

CDR3 protein: CASSVGTSGDEQYF
CDR3 DNA: TGTGCCAGCAGCGTAGGAACTAGCGGTGACGAGCAGTACTTC
clone size: NA
V gene: TRBV9
D gene: TRBD2
J gene: TRBJ2-7

CDR3 protein: CAIGGGPETNEKLFF
CDR3 DNA: TGTGCCATCGGTGGGGGCCCGGAGACCAATGAAAAACTGTTTTTT
clone size: NA
V gene: TRBV10-3
D gene: NA
J gene: TRBJ1-4

CDR3 protein: CASSQDRGGSQPQHF
CDR3 DNA: TGCGCCAGCAGCCAAGATCGCGGCGGTTCTCAGCCCCAGCATTTT
clone size: many
V gene: TRBV4-1
D gene: NA
J gene: TRBJ1-5

CDR3 protein: CASSQSGPGTYNEQFF
CDR3 DNA: TGCGCCAGCAGCCAATCTGGTCCGGGGACATACAATGAGCAGTTCTTC
clone size: many
V gene: TRBV4-3
D gene: NA
J gene: TRBJ2-1

CDR3 protein: CSASRGGETQYF
CDR3 DNA: TGCAGTGCTAGCAGGGGCGGAGAGACCCAGTACTTC
clone size: many
V gene: TRBV20-1
D gene: NA
J gene: TRBJ2-5

CDR3 protein: CASSYLGYFVQNEQFF
CDR3 DNA: TGTGCCAGCAGCTACCTCGGGTACTTTGTCCAAAATGAGCAGTTCTTC
clone size: once
V gene: TRBV12-3/TRBV12-4
D gene: NA
J gene: TRBJ2-1

CDR3 protein: CASSFSPRTDTQYF
CDR3 DNA: TGTGCCAGCTCATTTTCTCCCCGCACAGATACGCAGTATTTT
clone size: few
V gene: TRBV18
D gene: NA
J gene: TRBJ2-3

CDR3 protein: CASSLEASGGYNEQYF
CDR3 DNA: TGTGCCAGCAGCTTAGAGGCTAGCGGGGGGTACAATGAGCAGTACTTC
clone size: few
V gene: TRBV7-2
D gene: TRBD2
J gene: TRBJ2-7

CDR3 protein: CASSQATRGGIPQYF
CDR3 DNA: TGTGCCAGCAGCCAAGCTACCCGGGGTGGGATACCGCAGTATTTT
clone size: NA
V gene: TRBV3-1
D gene: NA
J gene: TRBJ2-3

CDR3 protein: CASTPSGGYNEQYF
CDR3 DNA: TGTGCCAGCACCCCTAGCGGGGGGTACAATGAGCAGTACTTC
clone size: NA
V gene: TRBV6-1
D gene: TRBD2
J gene: TRBJ2-7

CDR3 protein: CASSLFVTADTQYF
CDR3 DNA: TGTGCCAGCAGTTTGTTCGTGACCGCAGATACGCAGTATTTC
clone size: NA
V gene: TRBV12-3/TRBV12-4
D gene: NA
J gene: TRBJ2-3

CDR3 protein: CASSLTPSGEAFF
CDR3 DNA: TGTGCCAGCAGCTTAACACCGTCGGGTGAAGCTTTCTTT
clone size: NA
V gene: TRBV7-3
D gene: NA
J gene: TRBJ1-1

CDR3 protein: CASSYSRIDEQFF
CDR3 DNA: TGTGCCAGCAGTTACTCGAGAATCGATGAGCAGTTCTTC
clone size: NA
V gene: TRBV6-5
D gene: NA
J gene: TRBJ2-1

CDR3 protein: CASNRGQVLPYEQYF
CDR3 DNA: TGTGCCAGCAATAGGGGGCAGGTCCTCCCCTACGAGCAGTACTTC
clone size: few
V gene: TRBV6-2/TRBV6-3
D gene: TRBD1
J gene: TRBJ2-7

CDR3 protein: CASSLDMAWTGVFSGANVLTF
CDR3 DNA: TGCGCCAGCAGCTTGGATATGGCTTGGACAGGGGTTTTTTCTGGGGCCAACGTCCTGACTTTC
clone size: few
V gene: TRBV5-1
D gene: TRBD1
J gene: TRBJ2-6

CDR3 protein: CSARDRPTGELFF
CDR3 DNA: TGCAGTGCTAGAGATAGACCCACCGGGGAGCTGTTTTTT
clone size: few
V gene: TRBV20-1
D gene: NA
J gene: TRBJ2-2